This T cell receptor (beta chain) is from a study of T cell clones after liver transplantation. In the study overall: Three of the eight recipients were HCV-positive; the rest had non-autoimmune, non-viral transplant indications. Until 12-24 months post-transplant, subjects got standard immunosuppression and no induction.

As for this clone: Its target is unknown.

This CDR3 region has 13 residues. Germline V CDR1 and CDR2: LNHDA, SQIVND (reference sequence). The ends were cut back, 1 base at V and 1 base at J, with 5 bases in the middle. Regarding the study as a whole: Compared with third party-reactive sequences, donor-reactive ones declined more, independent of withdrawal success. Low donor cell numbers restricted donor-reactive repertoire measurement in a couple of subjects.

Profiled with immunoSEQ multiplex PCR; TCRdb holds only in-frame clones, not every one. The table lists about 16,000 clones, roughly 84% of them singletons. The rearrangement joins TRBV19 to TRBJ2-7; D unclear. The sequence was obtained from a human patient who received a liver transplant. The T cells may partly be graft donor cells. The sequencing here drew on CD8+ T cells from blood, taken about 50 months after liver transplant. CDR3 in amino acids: CASSIGSSYEQYF. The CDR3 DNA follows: TGTGCCAGTAGTATAGGCTCATCCTACGAGCAGTACTTC.